The present entry profiles one T cell receptor (beta chain) with its context. The data belong to a study of shared clonotypes between healthy human individuals. The CDR3 runs 12 residues. Germline V gene sequence: CDR1 LNHNV, CDR2 YYDKDF (reference sequence). Trimming cost V 0 bases and J 6 bases, with 3 bases left between them. Data came from immunoSEQ multiplex PCR; TCRdb stores just in-frame clones and leaves some out. In the table there are hundreds of thousands of clones, 74% of which are singletons. The V and J genes are TRBV15 and TRBJ1-5; the D is unclear. The sequence came from a woman between 25 and 40 years old in good health. The specimen sequenced was memory CD4+ T cells sorted from blood. The subset is: CD45RA-negative fraction. This CDR3 is CATSREIQPQHF. DNA for the CDR3: TGTGCCACCAGCAGAGAAATTCAGCCCCAGCATTTT.